The 15 T cell receptor beta chains below were found in one sample sequenced in a study of Tregs in tolerant kidney transplant recipients. Method: immunoSEQ multiplex PCR; TCRdb's copy keeps in-frame clones and lacks some. Among about 100,000 clones listed, roughly 90% were seen once. This specimen consisted of CD4+ T cells from blood, obtained before the transplant. The receptors stem from a human donor who received a combined kidney and bone marrow transplant.

The J gene is TRBJ1-1, the V gene TRBV28; perhaps TRBD1 as D (6 bases). The CDR3 is 13 residues long. Germline CDR1 MDHEN, CDR2 SYDVKM. Trimming shortened V by 7 bases and J by 0 bases, and 9 bases separated the two germline ends. DNA of the CDR3: TGTGCCAGCAAGGGGGGGTTGAACACTGAAGCTTTCTTT. It yields the protein CASKGGLNTEAFF.

The chain carries TRBV7-2 and TRBJ1-6, with D possibly being TRBD1 (5 bases). This CDR3 spans 13 amino acids. V shed 3 bases and J shed 7 bases, with 7 bases lying between them. Germline CDR1 and CDR2: SGHTA and FQGNSA. CDR3 amino acids: CASSFQGNSPLHF. For the CDR3, the DNA is TGTGCCAGCAGCTTTCAGGGAAATTCACCCCTCCACTTT.

The chain employs TRBV5-4 and TRBJ2-3; 14 nucleotides line up with TRBD2. Germline lookup yields CDR1 SGHNT and CDR2 YYREEE (reference sequence). The CDR3 consists of 16 residues. V trimming: 3 bases; J trimming: 6 bases; junction bases outside the gene matches: 6. The DNA of the CDR3 is TGTGCCAGCAGCTCTAGACTAGCGGGGGGGCTGGATACGCAGTATTTT. This sequence encodes CASSSRLAGGLDTQYF.

This rearrangement joins TRBV6-5 to TRBJ1-1, with D hard to call. Trimming removed 0 bases from V and 3 bases from J, with 14 bases in between. CDR3 length equals 16 residues. Germline V gene lookup returns CDR1 MNHEY and CDR2 SVGAGI. For the CDR3, the DNA is TGTGCCAGCAGTTACTCGATACCCTCTACTTACACTGAAGCTTTCTTT. As protein: CASSYSIPSTYTEAFF.

This clone has just a few counts. This chain uses TRBV6-1 with TRBJ2-2; possible D gene TRBD2, 6 bases. Germline CDR1 and CDR2: MNHNS and SASEGT. The CDR3 contains 14 residues. In nucleotides, the CDR3 is TGTGCAGGGGACCCGGGAGCCAACACCGGGGAGCTGTTTTTT. Its translation is CAGDPGANTGELFF.

J is TRBJ2-7 and V is TRBV7-2; D gene uncertain. Germline CDR1 reads SGHTA; CDR2 reads FQGNSA. The V end lost 1 base, the J end lost 0 bases, and 7 bases lay between the germline ends. This CDR3 spans 14 amino acids. The CDR3 reads CASSLERSSYEQYF. The CDR3 coding sequence is TGTGCCAGCAGCTTAGAACGGAGCTCCTACGAGCAGTACTTC.

The chain carries TRBV15 and TRBJ2-2; 9 bases align to TRBD1. Germline CDR1 and CDR2: LNHNV and YYDKDF (reference sequence). V shed 1 base, J shed 4 bases, and the junction held 7 bases outside the gene matches. CDR3 length: 17 residues. Here the CDR3 reads CATSRALGTGFTGELFF. CDR3 in DNA: TGTGCCACCAGCAGAGCACTCGGGACAGGGTTCACCGGGGAGCTGTTTTTT.

The chain joins TRBV6-5 to TRBJ2-3, with a tentative D call TRBD2 (5 bases). CDR3 length equals 12 residues. Trimming cost V 8 bases and J 4 bases, with 10 bases left between them. The germline gives CDR1 MNHEY, CDR2 SVGAGI. The CDR3 sequence is CASGGGADTQYF. CDR3 in DNA: TGTGCCAGCGGAGGTGGGGCAGATACGCAGTATTTT.

The CDR3 spells CASSLIYPEGARNGYTF. As DNA, the CDR3 is TGTGCCAGCAGCTTAATTTATCCCGAGGGAGCCCGCAATGGCTACACCTTC. V usage is TRBV7-9 and J usage is TRBJ1-2, with D unresolved. Germline CDR1 SEHNR, CDR2 FQNEAQ (reference sequence). V was cut by 2 bases and J by 6 bases, with 22 bases left in between. The CDR3 contains 17 residues.

This chain connects TRBV7-2 to TRBJ1-4; D perhaps matches TRBD1 (6 bases). The CDR3 extends over 18 amino acids. Germline V CDR1 and CDR2: SGHTA, FQGNSA. V was clipped by 0 bases and J by 0 bases, with 14 bases between them. CDR3 loop: CASSLALTRTATNEKLFF. The CDR3 region has the DNA TGTGCCAGCAGCTTAGCGCTTACGCGGACAGCAACTAATGAAAAACTGTTTTTT.

The V gene is TRBV27, the J gene TRBJ2-7, with 7 bases lining up with TRBD2. CDR3 length: 14 residues. Germline CDR1 is MNHEY and CDR2 is SMNVEV (reference sequence). After removal of 2 bases from V and 3 bases from J, the junction contained 4 bases not matched to a gene. The CDR3 DNA follows: TGTGCCAGCAGTTTAACTCGCGGGAGCTACGAGCAGTACTTC. Encoded protein: CASSLTRGSYEQYF.

The chain carries TRBV19 and TRBJ2-6; D is ambiguous. Germline V lookup: CDR1 LNHDA, CDR2 SQIVND (reference sequence). CDR3 length: 17 residues. V lost 6 bases to trimming and J lost 0 bases, with 15 bases between them. The CDR3: CASRFATKNSGANVLTF. The CDR3 nucleotides are TGTGCCAGTAGATTTGCTACCAAAAACTCTGGGGCCAACGTCCTGACTTTC. Complete variable domain (other parts from reference TRBV19 and TRBJ2-6): DGGITQSPKYLFRKEGQNVTLSCEQNLNHDAMYWYRQDPGQGLRLIYYSQIVNDFQKGDIAEGYSVSREKKESFPLTVTSAQKNPTAFYLCASRFATKNSGANVLTFGAGSRLTVL.

The sample holds one count of this clone. The chain links TRBV10-3 to TRBJ1-1; perhaps TRBD1 as D (5 bases). The ends were cut back, 3 bases at V and 1 base at J, with 9 bases in the middle. Germline V gene data show CDR1 as ENHRY and CDR2 as SYGVKD. This CDR3 is built from 14 residues. The CDR3 sequence: CAISDRQGNTEAFF. CDR3 in DNA: TGTGCCATCAGTGATAGGCAGGGGAACACTGAAGCTTTCTTT.

The gene calls are TRBV10-2 and TRBJ1-1, with D hard to call. This CDR3 contains 17 residues. In germline, CDR1 is WSHSY, CDR2 SAAADI. The V end lost 0 bases, the J end lost 1 base, and 15 bases lay between the germline ends. The CDR3 sequence is CASSESGAFLKNTEAFF. The CDR3 coding sequence is TGCGCCAGCAGTGAGTCGGGCGCTTTTCTTAAGAACACTGAAGCTTTCTTT.

This chain joins TRBV7-2 and TRBJ2-1; weak D call: TRBD2 (6 bases). This CDR3 spans 13 amino acids. The germline V gene encodes CDR1 SGHTA and CDR2 FQGNSA. V was pared by 7 bases and J by 5 bases, with 12 bases between. For the CDR3, the DNA is TGTGCCAGCACCTTGACTAGGGACAATGAGCAGTTCTTC. This codes for CASTLTRDNEQFF.